These T cell receptor beta chains were read from a single sample in a study of cytomegalovirus exposure and HLA in healthy donors. Data came from immunoSEQ multiplex PCR; TCRdb stores just in-frame clones and leaves some out. The sample yields about 160,000 clones, around 86% seen once. Sequenced material: PBMCs. All receptors come from a girl aged 2-15 years in good health and CMV-seropositive. CDR3s include the opening cysteine and the closing phenylalanine or tryptophan. Each record gives: D gene, clone size, J gene, CDR3 length, V gene, CDR3 DNA, CDR3 protein. A D gene is named only where the DNA matches it firmly. A clone size is listed for some rows: how often the clone was seen (once, few, many), or a class if it is expanded.

NA | NA | TRBJ1-1 | 14 | TRBV2 | TGTGCCAGCAGTGAATTGGAGAGGAACACTGAAGCTTTCTTT | CASSELERNTEAFF
NA | NA | TRBJ1-3 | 15 | TRBV4-2 | TGTGCCAGCAGCCCGAGCATCGGGGCTGGAAACACCATATATTTT | CASSPSIGAGNTIYF
NA | NA | TRBJ1-1 | 13 | TRBV19 | TGTGCCAGTAGTAATTCTGTGAACACTGAAGCTTTCTTT | CASSNSVNTEAFF
NA | once | TRBJ1-2 | 11 | TRBV30 | TGTGCCTGGAGTTTCTTACGGGACTACACCTTC | CAWSFLRDYTF
TRBD1 | NA | TRBJ2-5 | 15 | TRBV4-1 | TGCGCCAGCAGCCGGATGCCAGGGACAGAAGAGACCCAGTACTTC | CASSRMPGTEETQYF
TRBD1 | NA | TRBJ2-5 | 14 | TRBV5-6 | TGTGCCAGCAGCCCGGGACAGGTTCAAGAGACCCAGTACTTC | CASSPGQVQETQYF
NA | NA | TRBJ2-2 | 13 | TRBV4-1 | TGCGCCAGCAGCCATCCGTCCTCCGGGGAGCTGTTTTTT | CASSHPSSGELFF
NA | NA | TRBJ2-7 | 14 | TRBV9 | TGTGCCAGCAGTGCAGGGACTGCACTCTACGAGCAGTACTTC | CASSAGTALYEQYF
TRBD2 | NA | TRBJ2-5 | 16 | TRBV19 | TGTGCCAGTACTCGGACTAGCGGGAGTGAGGGAGAGACCCAGTACTTC | CASTRTSGSEGETQYF
NA | NA | TRBJ2-7 | 11 | TRBV20-1 | TGCAGTGCTGTAGATGCGTACGAGCAGTACTTC | CSAVDAYEQYF
TRBD2 | once | TRBJ2-5 | 16 | TRBV5-1 | TGCGCCAGCAGCTTGGGGGCAAGCGGGATGAAAGAGACCCAGTACTTC | CASSLGASGMKETQYF
NA | NA | TRBJ2-7 | 12 | TRBV7-2 | TGTGCCAGCAGCTTATCTGTATCCGAGCAGTACTTC | CASSLSVSEQYF
TRBD2 | NA | TRBJ2-7 | 16 | TRBV4-1 | TGCGCCAGCAGCCACAGAACTAGCGGGAGGGCCTACGAGCAGTACTTC | CASSHRTSGRAYEQYF
TRBD2 | NA | TRBJ2-1 | 13 | TRBV7-2 | TGTGCCAGCAGACTAGCGGGTGTGAATGAGCAGTTCTTC | CASRLAGVNEQFF
NA | NA | TRBJ2-1 | 15 | TRBV5-1 | TGCGCCAGCAGCTTGTTCGAGCGGATCTACAATGAGCAGTTCTTC | CASSLFERIYNEQFF
NA | NA | TRBJ2-3 | 18 | TRBV5-1 | TGCGCCAGCAACCAAGAACAAGGGGGGGGTTTGGACACAGATACGCAGTATTTT | CASNQEQGGGLDTDTQYF
NA | NA | TRBJ2-2 | 13 | TRBV30 | TGTGCCTGGAGTGTGGGGCTGATCGGGGAGCTGTTTTTT | CAWSVGLIGELFF
NA | NA | TRBJ2-5 | 13 | TRBV4-1 | TGCGCCAGCAGCCAAGTAGCGTCAGAGACCCAGTACTTC | CASSQVASETQYF
TRBD1 | NA | TRBJ2-1 | 20 | TRBV5-1 | TGCGCCAGCAGCTCCCCCCGGGGACAGGGAACCCCTTCTCTATACAATGAGCAGTTCTTC | CASSSPRGQGTPSLYNEQFF
NA | NA | TRBJ1-1 | 12 | TRBV28 | TGTGCCAGCAGTCCCCTACCCGCTGAAGCTTTCTTT | CASSPLPAEAFF
NA | NA | TRBJ2-7 | 15 | TRBV28 | TGTGCCAGCAGTTTGAGCGGGCGGGTCTCCTACGAGCAGTACTTC | CASSLSGRVSYEQYF